This T cell receptor (beta chain) comes out of a study of response to subunit inactivated influenza vaccine (dated 2018 in TCRdb). About the full investigation: The study used deep quantitative T cell receptor repertoire profiling to track responses to a trivalent subunit inactivated influenza vaccine. Overall study outcomes, separate from this receptor: According to the authors, only a limited number of new T cells may be recruited by each seasonal influenza vaccination.

Inclusive of the bounding cysteine and phenylalanine, the CDR3 is 17 residues long. The read is trimmed to its CDR3 DNA, 51 bases read in frame from base 1. V loses 0 bases of germline sequence and J loses 8 bases, and the interval between the two ends is 23 bases. Via the germline V gene (reference sequence), CDR1 is DFQATT and CDR2 SNEGSKA. To prepare the library, RT-PCR was applied. Sequencing was performed on an Illumina HiSeq 2500. TCRdb reprocessing: public reads trimmed at Q25 with fastp, clones called with MiXCR, in-frame beta chains kept. Under each unique CDR3 protein, matching rows form one entry showing the most common genes and DNA. The sample contains about 530,000 distinct CDR3 sequences, 10% to 15% of them found a single time. Around 13% of the sample lies in the top ten. What this sample's time point label stands for: 45 days after influenza vaccine administration. This clonotype was seen a few times. No antigen is known for it. It has no much larger one-base neighbor in the sample; base qualities were not kept.

The rearrangement joined TRBV20-1 to TRBJ2-1, with a weak D call of TRBD2 (7 bases match). This clonotype was sampled from a man in his fifties or sixties who received an inactivated influenza vaccine. Donor details come from another sample of the same person, matched by shared clones. The input for sequencing was PBMCs from blood, taken roughly 45 days after vaccination. The base sequence is TGCAGTGCTAGAGATCCCTTTTGGGAGGGGGTGAGAGATGAGCAGTTCTTC. Translation gives CSARDPFWEGVRDEQFF.